This passage covers 3 T cell receptor beta chains from one sample sequenced in a study of early T cells in non-severe SARS-CoV-2 infection. TCRdb independently ran MiXCR on the 5' RACE reads; one entry per CDR3 protein. The profile covers 75,000 or so distinct CDR3 sequences, with 11% to 15% appearing a single time and approximately 9.9% taken by the ten largest. The specimen was whole blood. These receptors were obtained from an adult who was a healthcare worker with PCR-confirmed SARS-CoV-2 infection or an uninfected control (not recorded which).

This clonotype has only a few counts. The gene calls are TRBV6-2 or TRBV6-3 and TRBJ2-1; 9 bases are shared with TRBD1. Germline V gene sequence: CDR1 MNHEY, CDR2 SVGEGT. This CDR3 comprises 18 residues. The V gene end was trimmed by 5 bases and the J gene end by 1 base; junction bases not matched to a gene: 12. The CDR3 nucleotides read TGTGCCAGCAGTCGAGGACAGGGGTCCCTTCGGTCCTACAATGAGCAGTTCTTC. This sequence encodes CASSRGQGSLRSYNEQFF.

This clonotype was seen only a few times. The V call is TRBV6-6, the J call TRBJ2-6, with 10 bases fitting TRBD1. Germline loops: CDR1 MNHNY, CDR2 SVGAGI (reference sequence). The CDR3 loop spans 20 amino acids. The V segment lost 5 bases and the J segment 2 bases; nucleotides outside the gene matches: 15. The CDR3: CASSPPVTGGLSAGANVLTF. CDR3 nucleotides: TGTGCCAGCAGTCCTCCGGTGACAGGGGGCTTGTCAGCTGGGGCCAACGTCCTGACTTTC.

This clonotype was seen only a few times. The V call is TRBV29-1, the J call TRBJ2-1; D unresolved. The CDR3 length is 14 residues. Germline V CDR1 and CDR2: SQVTM, ANQGSEA. V shed 4 bases and J shed 8 bases, with 18 bases lying between them. CDR3 nucleotide sequence: TGCAGCGTTGGCCCGGACCCCCCGGCCGATGAGCAGTTCTTC. It yields the protein CSVGPDPPADEQFF.